This T cell receptor beta chain was sequenced for a study of PD-L1 blockade in urothelial cancer. Study information: Blood yielded a median of roughly 140,000 T cells per sample.

This clone was seen a single time. Described time point: pretreatment peripheral blood. Germline V lookup: CDR1 SEHNR, CDR2 FQNEAQ (reference sequence). The CDR3 consists of 14 residues. V was cut by 5 bases and J by 4 bases, with 15 bases left in between. The repertoire was sequenced with immunoSEQ multiplex PCR; TCRdb's copy has only in-frame clones and lacks some. The table shows 40,000 or so clones, with approximately 90% occurring only once. The receptor was derived from a woman between 55 and 75 years old with urothelial cancer. The chain uses TRBV7-9 and TRBJ2-7; D call uncertain. The sample was PBMCs, taken around atezolizumab (anti-PD-L1) treatment. CDR3 in DNA: TGTGCCAGCAGCCCCACCGGGTCCGAGTACGAGCAGTACTTC. Translated, it gives CASSPTGSEYEQYF.